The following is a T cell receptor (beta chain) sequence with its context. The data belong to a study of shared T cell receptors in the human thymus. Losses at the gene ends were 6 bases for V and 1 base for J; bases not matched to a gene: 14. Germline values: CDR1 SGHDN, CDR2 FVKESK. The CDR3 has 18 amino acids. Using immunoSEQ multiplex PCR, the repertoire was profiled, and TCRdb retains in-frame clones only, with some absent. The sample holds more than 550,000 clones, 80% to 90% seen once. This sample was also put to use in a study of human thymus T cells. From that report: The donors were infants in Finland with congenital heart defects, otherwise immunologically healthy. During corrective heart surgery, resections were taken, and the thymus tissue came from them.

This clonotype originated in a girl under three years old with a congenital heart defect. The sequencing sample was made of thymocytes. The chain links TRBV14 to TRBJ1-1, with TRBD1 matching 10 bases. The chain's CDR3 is CASRHTGTGESGNTEAFF. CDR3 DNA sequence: TGTGCCAGCAGACATACCGGGACAGGGGAGAGCGGGAACACTGAAGCTTTCTTT.